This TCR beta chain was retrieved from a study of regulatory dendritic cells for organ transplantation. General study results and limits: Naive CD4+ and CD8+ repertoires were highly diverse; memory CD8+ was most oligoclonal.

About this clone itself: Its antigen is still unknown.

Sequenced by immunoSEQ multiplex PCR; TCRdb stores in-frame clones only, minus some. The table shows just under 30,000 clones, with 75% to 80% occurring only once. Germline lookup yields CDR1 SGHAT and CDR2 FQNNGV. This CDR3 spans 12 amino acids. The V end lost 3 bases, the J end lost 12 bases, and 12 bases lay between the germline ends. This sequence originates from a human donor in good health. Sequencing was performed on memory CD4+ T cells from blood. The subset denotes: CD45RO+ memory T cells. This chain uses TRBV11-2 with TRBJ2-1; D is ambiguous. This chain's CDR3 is CASSLDRFPQFF. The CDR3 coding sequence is TGTGCCAGCAGCTTGGATAGGTTCCCGCAGTTCTTC.